This T cell receptor (beta chain) appears in the sequencing data of a study of OX40 agonist ivuxolimab in advanced cancers. Looking at the study overall: Ivuxolimab, which patients received intravenously every 2 weeks, was dosed at 0.01 to 10 mg/kg. Having had anti-PD-1, anti-PD-L1 or anti-CTLA-4 therapy before was allowed, and around 44% had some.

The data were produced by immunoSEQ multiplex PCR, yet TCRdb's version contains in-frame clones alone and is incomplete. Among 50,000 to 75,000 clones listed, approximately 86% were seen once. The source material was CD4+ or CD8+ T cells sorted from blood, sampled in a trial of the OX40 agonist ivuxolimab. The receptor comes from an adult with an advanced solid tumor such as melanoma, head and neck, liver or kidney cancer.

DNA for the CDR3: TGTGCCAGCAGCCTCGGTGGTGAAGAGACCCAGTACTTC. Encoded protein: CASSLGGEETQYF. The genes are TRBV7-7 and TRBJ2-5; D ambiguous. The CDR3 loop spans 13 amino acids. Looked up from germline, CDR1 is SSHAT and CDR2 is FNYEAQ (reference sequence). Trimming pared 5 bases from V and 3 bases from J, leaving 10 bases between.